This T cell receptor beta chain was obtained from a study of T cells in Graves' hyperthyroidism and ophthalmopathy. General study findings and limits: Ophthalmopathy and stable hyperthyroidism were told apart by a 13 V-J model.

This clonotype was counted many times. Its antigen remains unidentified. Across 18 months, stable Graves' hyperthyroidism was marked by no progression to ophthalmopathy. Germline CDR1 is SGHTA and CDR2 is FQGTGA. CDR3 length: 13 residues. V was shortened by 5 bases and J by 5 bases, with 11 bases between the two germline ends. Template material for amplifying TCR beta CDR3 regions consisted of RNA transcripts. TCR CDR3 underwent first-round RT-PCR with the HTBI primer set. TCRdb called the multiplex PCR reads again in MiXCR, with one record for every CDR3 protein. Counted here are a few hundred thousand distinct CDR3 sequences, around 15% occurring once; the ten biggest clones make up about 5%.

The TCR comes from a woman aged 18-29 years with Graves' hyperthyroidism. The sequenced sample was blood. The chain carries TRBV7-3 and TRBJ2-3; the D is unclear. The CDR3 sequence: CASSRTVEDTQYF. In nucleotides, the CDR3 is TGTGCCAGCAGCCGTACAGTTGAAGATACGCAGTATTTT.